This T cell receptor beta chain was recovered during a study of a mutant IDH1 vaccine in newly diagnosed glioma (dated by TCRdb to the early 2020s). Broadly, across the study: Patients were given eight vaccinations, in weeks 1, 3, 5, 7, 11, 15, 19 and 23, which matched visits V03 through V10. Vaccination started 4-6 weeks after radiotherapy alone, or was given together with temozolomide cycles in the groups whose treatment included chemotherapy. Of the 25 to 35 patients who were treated, about 60% were male and approximately 40% were female, and the mean age was roughly 40 years. Before enrollment, patients had received standard therapy of radiotherapy alone, temozolomide alone, or radiochemotherapy with temozolomide; most received the combination. Six visits were used for peripheral blood collection: V03 (baseline), V05, V07, V10, V12 and V13. For exploratory analyses, longitudinal TCRB deep sequencing was carried out in roughly 25 treated patients wherever samples were available.

The time point label here, explained by the study, means: week 5, during vaccination. Each vaccine dose was 300 ug of a 20-mer mutant IDH1 peptide in Montanide, given subcutaneously with topical imiquimod. Newly diagnosed WHO grade 3 or 4 IDH1-mutant astrocytomas showing loss of nuclear ATRX were present in the donors. The samples were drawn from NOA16, a multicentre, single-arm, open-label phase I trial in Germany that tested a mutant IDH1 peptide vaccine in humans for the first time. The DNeasy Blood and Tissue Kit was used to extract genomic DNA from EDTA blood for TCRB sequencing. The junction carries 11 bases between V and J, which are trimmed by 5 bases and 0 bases respectively. CDR1 and CDR2, per the germline V gene (reference sequence), are MNHNY and SVGAGI. Its CDR3 holds 15 amino acids, cysteine through phenylalanine. The read is trimmed to its CDR3 DNA, 45 bases read in frame from base 1.

Study-level results and caveats: Vaccine-induced immune responses across multiple MHC alleles were detected in 90% to 95% of patients. Pseudoprogression appeared unrelated to alterations in the top peripheral T cell clonotypes detected by TCRB sequencing. Availability determined which PBMC samples were chosen for TCRB deep sequencing. According to the authors, sample limitations meant that analyses of patient blood samples could not be reproduced.

With regard to this clone: This receptor's antigen is unknown. No base-level quality is on record; no much larger clone is a single base apart.

The library was built by means of the immunoSEQ multiplex PCR assay. Rearranged TCR beta chain sequences were amplified with the hsTCRB Kit following the manufacturer's protocol. Sequencing of TCRB libraries was carried out on an Illumina MiSeq. Concerning the study's data processing: Demultiplexing, trimming and gene mapping were performed with the kit vendor's proprietary platform. TCRdb took over this immuneACCESS table, retaining in-frame rearrangements with V and J assigned. Such tables are incomplete; in checked studies, under half of the missing clones stem from an unresolved V gene, and the remainder is unexplained. From that table come the V and J calls and clone size; the DNA was used to work out D and trimming. The sample table contains tens of thousands of clones; only one count was recorded for just under 90% of them. The ten largest clones capture about 5% of the sample.

This receptor was obtained from a woman aged 40 to 50 with glioma. Specimen: PBMCs, collected from a glioma patient whose treatment included an IDH1 peptide vaccine. The receptor chain draws on TRBV6-6 and TRBJ2-1; the D gene remains uncertain. The CDR3 protein sequence reads: CASSKTRLSYNEQFF. The DNA sequence is as follows: TGTGCCAGCAGTAAGACTCGCCTCTCCTACAATGAGCAGTTCTTC.